A selection of T cell receptor beta chains follows, all from one sample in a study of identifying expanded T cells in peripheral blood. Measured with immunoSEQ multiplex PCR; TCRdb has only the in-frame clones, and not every one. Found here are about 84,000 clones, 86% of them singletons; the top ten hold around 5.6%. Sequenced material: blood. These receptors originate from a person aged 18 to 75 in good health. CDR3s include the opening cysteine and the closing phenylalanine or tryptophan. D genes are given only for firm matches. For some rows the clone size is stated as once, few or many, or as a class when expanded; others skip it.

D gene | clone size | J gene | V gene | CDR3 DNA | CDR3 protein
TRBD1 | . | TRBJ2-5 | TRBV7-2 | TGTGCCAGCAGCTCTGGACAGGGGGGGGCCCAAGAGACCCAGTACTTC | CASSSGQGGAQETQYF
. | . | TRBJ1-2 | TRBV7-2 | TGTGCCAGCAGCGTAGACATATCCGGCTACACCTTC | CASSVDISGYTF
. | . | TRBJ2-7 | TRBV19 | TGTGCCAGTAGTAGGGGAGGACAGTTACGCTCCTACGAGCAGTACTTC | CASSRGGQLRSYEQYF
TRBD1 | once | TRBJ2-1 | TRBV5-1 | TGCGCCAGCAGCTTGGCCCCGGGACTGGACAGGGTAAATGAGCAGTTCTTC | CASSLAPGLDRVNEQFF
. | . | TRBJ1-4 | TRBV25-1 | TGTGCCAGCAGTGATAGTCTTAATGAAAAACTGTTTTTT | CASSDSLNEKLFF
. | once | TRBJ2-7 | TRBV18 | TGTGCCAGCTCACCCGGCGGGGGCGACGAGCAGTACTTC | CASSPGGGDEQYF
TRBD1 | . | TRBJ1-1 | TRBV10-3 | TGTGCCATCAGAAGGGGGCTGAACACTGAAGCTTTCTTT | CAIRRGLNTEAFF
. | . | TRBJ2-7 | TRBV2 | TGTGCCAGCAGGAGGACAGTTTACGAGCAGTACTTC | CASRRTVYEQYF
. | . | TRBJ1-2 | TRBV29-1 | TGCAGCGTTGAAAGCAGCACAGCTGGCTACACCTTC | CSVESSTAGYTF
. | . | TRBJ1-2 | TRBV7-8 | TGTGCCAGCAGCCCCTGGACAACCTATGGCTACACCTTC | CASSPWTTYGYTF
TRBD1 | . | TRBJ1-2 | TRBV27 | TGTGCCAGCAGTGTCACGACGGACAGGACCCGGGACTATGGCTACACCTTC | CASSVTTDRTRDYGYTF
. | . | TRBJ2-6 | TRBV7-2 | TGTGCCAGCAGCTTAGCGCTGGGGGGCGGGGCCAACGTCCTGACTTTC | CASSLALGGGANVLTF
. | . | TRBJ1-1 | TRBV7-9 | TGTGCCAGCAGCTTAAGTCAATTGACTGAAGCTTTCTTT | CASSLSQLTEAFF
. | . | TRBJ2-7 | TRBV19 | TGTGCCAGTAGTATAGCTCGGGGAAGCTACGAGCAGTACTTC | CASSIARGSYEQYF
. | . | TRBJ1-1 | TRBV6-6 | TGTGCCAGCAGTAAGACAGAAACCACTGAAGCTTTCTTT | CASSKTETTEAFF
. | . | TRBJ1-3 | TRBV12-5 | TGTGCTAGTGGTTTGCAGTCTGGAAACACCATATATTTT | CASGLQSGNTIYF
. | . | TRBJ2-5 | TRBV5-1 | TGCGCCAGCAGCCGCGGCCTTCAAGAGACCCAGTACTTC | CASSRGLQETQYF
TRBD1 | once | TRBJ1-2 | TRBV27 | TGTGCCAGCAGTTTAAACCCCCGGGACAGGGGGCAGGTTGGGTATGGCTACACCTTC | CASSLNPRDRGQVGYGYTF
. | few | TRBJ1-6 | TRBV2 | TGTGCCAGCAGTGTCAGGATGACTAATTCACCCCTCCACTTT | CASSVRMTNSPLHF
. | . | TRBJ1-5 | TRBV6-6 | TGTGCCAGCAGTTATCTCTCTAGCAATCAGCCCCAGCATTTT | CASSYLSSNQPQHF
. | . | TRBJ2-7 | TRBV6-5 | TGTGCCAGCAGTTACGGTTTGGGGGCAGGCTACGAGCAGTACTTC | CASSYGLGAGYEQYF
. | . | TRBJ2-6 | TRBV5-8 | TGTGCCAGCAGCAGACTCCGGGGACCAGAGTCCTACTCTGGGGCCAACGTCCTGACTTTC | CASSRLRGPESYSGANVLTF
TRBD1 | . | TRBJ2-1 | TRBV9 | TGTGCCAGCAGCGTTCAGCAGACAGGGGGAAGGGATGAGCAGTTCTTC | CASSVQQTGGRDEQFF
. | . | TRBJ2-7 | TRBV7-2 | TGTGCCAGCAGCTTTGAAATATTGTGGCAGGGCTCCTACGAGCAGTACTTC | CASSFEILWQGSYEQYF
. | . | TRBJ1-1 | TRBV4-3 | TGCGCCAGCAGCTTAGAACAAGGCTATAGGAGCACTGAAGCTTTCTTT | CASSLEQGYRSTEAFF
. | . | TRBJ1-1 | TRBV29-1 | TGCAGCGTTCGGGAGGGCTTCATGAACACTGAAGCTTTCTTT | CSVREGFMNTEAFF
. | few | TRBJ1-5 | TRBV18 | TGTGCCAGCTCACCCCTGGACGGGGATCAGCCCCAGCATTTT | CASSPLDGDQPQHF
. | . | TRBJ1-5 | TRBV6-5 | TGTGCCAGCAGTTACTCGACCGGTCAGCCCCAGCATTTT | CASSYSTGQPQHF
. | . | TRBJ2-5 | TRBV7-9 | TGTGCCAGCACCCGCAGGATCGGTGAAGAGACCCAGTACTTC | CASTRRIGEETQYF
. | . | TRBJ1-1 | TRBV20-1 | TGCAGTGCTTGGGAGAACACTGAAGCTTTCTTT | CSAWENTEAFF
TRBD2 | . | TRBJ2-2 | TRBV27 | TGTGCCAGCAGTTCGGGACTACACACCGGGGAGCTGTTTTTT | CASSSGLHTGELFF
TRBD1 | . | TRBJ2-1 | TRBV13 | TGTGCCAGCAGCTTAAGTCGACAGGGGCGACCCAGCTCCTACAATGAGCAGTTCTTC | CASSLSRQGRPSSYNEQFF
. | . | TRBJ1-4 | TRBV19 | TGTGCCAGTAGCCACCCTACAGCTCCAGGGGAAAAACTGTTTTTT | CASSHPTAPGEKLFF
. | . | TRBJ1-1 | TRBV19 | TGTGCCAGTAGTATAGGGACAGAAACTGAAGCTTTCTTT | CASSIGTETEAFF
TRBD2 | . | TRBJ2-7 | TRBV7-6 | TGTGCCAGCAGCTCCGGGACTAGCGGGACTCCGGGCGAGCAGTACTTC | CASSSGTSGTPGEQYF
. | . | TRBJ2-3 | TRBV7-6 | TGTGCCAGCAGCTTCCCGTTTACTAGCACAGATACGCAGTATTTT | CASSFPFTSTDTQYF
. | . | TRBJ2-7 | TRBV6-5 | TGTGCCAGCAGCCCAGACCGCCGGCGCGTACGGGAGCAGTACTTC | CASSPDRRRVREQYF
TRBD1 | . | TRBJ1-2 | TRBV19 | TGTGCCAGTAGGGCGGGACAGGGTCCCTATGGCTACACCTTC | CASRAGQGPYGYTF
. | once | TRBJ2-6 | TRBV27 | TGTGCCAGCAGTTTATGGCCAGGTGGGGCTGGGGCCAACGTCCTGACTTTC | CASSLWPGGAGANVLTF
. | . | TRBJ2-5 | TRBV19 | TGTGCCAGTAGTATGGCGGGGATGGAGACCCAGTACTTC | CASSMAGMETQYF
. | . | TRBJ1-1 | TRBV4-3 | TGCGCCAGCAGCCAAGATAGGACCTCCGGGACACTGAACACTGAAGCTTTCTTT | CASSQDRTSGTLNTEAFF
. | . | TRBJ1-1 | TRBV5-1 | TGCGCCAGCAGCTTGGACGGCCAAGTGGACACTGAAGCTTTCTTT | CASSLDGQVDTEAFF
TRBD1 | . | TRBJ2-5 | TRBV5-8 | TGTGCCTCTCAAACCGGGCGCAGGGGGCCGCAAGAGACCCAGTACTTC | CASQTGRRGPQETQYF
. | . | TRBJ1-5 | TRBV5-5 | TGTGCCAGCAGCTTAAGTTCAGGGATTAGCAATCAGCCCCAGCATTTT | CASSLSSGISNQPQHF
. | . | TRBJ2-7 | TRBV5-4 | TGTGCCAGCAGCTTGGGACGCGAACCGGAGCAGTACTTC | CASSLGREPEQYF
. | . | TRBJ2-3 | TRBV7-9 | TGTGCCAGCAGCTTGCCTCGAGGGACAGATACGCAGTATTTT | CASSLPRGTDTQYF
. | . | TRBJ2-5 | TRBV5-1 | TGCGCCACCATTGTGGGAGAGACCCAGTACTTC | CATIVGETQYF
. | . | TRBJ1-2 | TRBV10-2 | TGCGCCAGCGATGGGGGCGTCGGCTATGGCTACACCTTC | CASDGGVGYGYTF
TRBD1 | . | TRBJ2-1 | TRBV18 | TGTGCCAGCTCCCCAGGGGGAGTGGGTACCAATGAGCAGTTCTTC | CASSPGGVGTNEQFF
TRBD1 | . | TRBJ2-2 | TRBV7-6 | TGTGCCAGCAGCTTAGCAACCCGCCTCCTGGGACAGGGGAGGGACACCGGGGAGCTGTTTTTT | CASSLATRLLGQGRDTGELFF